Listed here is a single T cell receptor (beta chain). No antigen is known for it. One base away there is no much larger clone; base qualities are not given. The sample belongs to a study of CD8+CD57+ T cells in acquired aplastic anemia (dated by TCRdb to 2016 to 2019). Background for the entire study: Extracted DNA from sorted CD4+ and CD8+ cells averaged approximately 3 ug, ranging from roughly 0.17 to 30 ug. Mean read counts for healthy donor samples were approximately 10 million for CD4+ cells and under 14 million for CD8+ cells.

What the work shows at the level of the full study, not this receptor alone: Patients and healthy controls showed no significant difference in CD8+ Simpson's diversity (P=0.060). Twenty-nine CD8+ CDR3 sequences were shared between patients and controls but appeared highly expressed in patients and within their immunodominant clones.

Genomic DNA served as template for TCR beta VDJ combination and CDR3 sequence profiling. An Illumina HiSeq 2000 was the platform used for TCR repertoire sequencing. Under the source paper's analysis protocol: TRBV/TRBJ rearrangement plots, CDR3 size and DJ length profiles, and Simpson's diversity index were used to evaluate the repertoires. The most abundant DNA sequence in the deep sequencing data was taken as the immunodominant clone. CDR3 amino acid sequences were screened for sharing across subjects and were compared with published repertoires and the VDJdb database. TCRdb redid the processing of the public reads, applying fastp at Q25 and MiXCR, and retained in-frame beta chains. All rows with the same CDR3 protein become a single entry with the most common DNA and genes. The V and J calls and clone size come from TCRdb's table, not from the authors' own analysis. This sample is represented by about 190,000 distinct CDR3 sequences; roughly 56% of them were singletons. The ten largest clones take up about 15% of the sample.

In this study, sorted CD4+ and CD8+ T cells from the blood of healthy subjects and of severe aplastic anemia patients had their TCR repertoires deep-sequenced. Ficoll-Paque density gradient centrifugation was used to isolate peripheral blood mononuclear cells. CD4+ and CD8+ T cells were sorted by FACS or magnetic beads before DNA extraction. For CDR1 and CDR2, the germline V gene lists MDHEN and SYDVKM. Trimming removed 3 bases from V and 6 bases from J, leaving 17 bases between the germline ends. The CDR3 runs 15 residues from the cysteine to the phenylalanine. The retained sequence is limited to the CDR3, 45 bases, with the frame set at the first base.

The source material was sorted CD4+, CD8+, or CD8+CD57+ T cells (not recorded which) from PBMCs. In this chain, TRBV28 is recombined with TRBJ1-1; TRBD1 is a possible D gene, resting on 5 matching bases. This TCR derives from a human donor in good health, serving as a control. CDR3 loop: CASSLGGTWLPEAFF. The base sequence is TGTGCCAGCAGTTTGGGGGGGACTTGGCTACCTGAAGCTTTCTTT.